This T cell receptor beta chain was recovered during a study of cytomegalovirus exposure and HLA in healthy donors. CDR3 length: 15 residues. The germline V gene encodes CDR1 MNHEY and CDR2 SMNVEV (reference sequence). With 3 bases clipped from V and 7 bases from J, the junction kept 10 bases outside the gene matches. This PCR relied on a set of 60 Vbeta primers and 13 Jbeta primers. Data came from immunoSEQ multiplex PCR; TCRdb stores just in-frame clones and leaves some out. Counted here are more than 95,000 clones, 64% occurring once; the ten biggest clones make up approximately 3%. The rearrangement uses TRBV27 and TRBJ2-7; 9 bases are shared with TRBD2. The receptor's source is a man in his sixties in good health and CMV-seronegative. Sequencing input: PBMCs. CDR3: CASSFRGGAIWEQYF. CDR3 in DNA: TGTGCCAGCAGTTTTCGCGGGGGGGCGATTTGGGAGCAGTACTTC.